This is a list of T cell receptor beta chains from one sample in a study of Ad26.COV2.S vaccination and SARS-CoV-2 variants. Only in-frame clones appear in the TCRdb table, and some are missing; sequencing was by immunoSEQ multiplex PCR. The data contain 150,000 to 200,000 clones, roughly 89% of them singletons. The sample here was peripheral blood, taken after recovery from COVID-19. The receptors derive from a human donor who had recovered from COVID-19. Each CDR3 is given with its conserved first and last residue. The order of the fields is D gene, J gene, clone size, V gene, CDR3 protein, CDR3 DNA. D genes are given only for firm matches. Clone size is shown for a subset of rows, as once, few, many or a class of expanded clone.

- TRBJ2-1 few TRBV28 CASTPIVGNEQFF TGTGCCAGCACCCCTATTGTGGGCAATGAGCAGTTCTTC
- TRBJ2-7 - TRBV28 CASSWGQNYEQYF TGTGCCAGCAGCTGGGGTCAAAACTACGAGCAGTACTTC
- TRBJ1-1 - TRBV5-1 CASSQGTTEAFF TGCGCCAGCAGCCAGGGGACCACTGAAGCTTTCTTT
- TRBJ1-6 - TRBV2 CASNGGASGSPLHF TGTGCCAGCAACGGAGGGGCCTCCGGCTCACCCCTCCACTTT
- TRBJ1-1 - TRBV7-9 CASSSGPNTEAFF TGTGCCAGCAGCTCGGGACCTAACACTGAAGCTTTCTTT
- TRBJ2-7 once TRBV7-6 CASSSMAGESEQYF TGTGCCAGCAGCAGCATGGCAGGGGAGAGCGAGCAGTACTTC
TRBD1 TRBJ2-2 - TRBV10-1 CASSDETGQRNTGELFF TGCGCCAGCAGTGACGAGACGGGACAGCGGAACACCGGGGAGCTGTTTTTT
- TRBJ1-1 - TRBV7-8 CASSPTGGPKAFF TGTGCCAGCAGCCCGACCGGGGGGCCGAAAGCTTTCTTT
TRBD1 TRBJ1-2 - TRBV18 CASSPDRVYGYTF TGTGCCAGCTCACCAGACAGGGTATATGGCTACACCTTC
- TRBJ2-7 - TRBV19 CASSMGPSYEQYF TGTGCCAGTAGTATGGGACCCTCCTACGAGCAGTACTTC
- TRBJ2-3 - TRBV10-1 CASTSGDLSTDTQYF TGCGCCAGCACTTCAGGGGACCTAAGCACAGATACGCAGTATTTT
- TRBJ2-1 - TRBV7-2 CASTLQKAVYNEQFF TGTGCCAGCACCCTACAGAAAGCCGTCTACAATGAGCAGTTCTTC